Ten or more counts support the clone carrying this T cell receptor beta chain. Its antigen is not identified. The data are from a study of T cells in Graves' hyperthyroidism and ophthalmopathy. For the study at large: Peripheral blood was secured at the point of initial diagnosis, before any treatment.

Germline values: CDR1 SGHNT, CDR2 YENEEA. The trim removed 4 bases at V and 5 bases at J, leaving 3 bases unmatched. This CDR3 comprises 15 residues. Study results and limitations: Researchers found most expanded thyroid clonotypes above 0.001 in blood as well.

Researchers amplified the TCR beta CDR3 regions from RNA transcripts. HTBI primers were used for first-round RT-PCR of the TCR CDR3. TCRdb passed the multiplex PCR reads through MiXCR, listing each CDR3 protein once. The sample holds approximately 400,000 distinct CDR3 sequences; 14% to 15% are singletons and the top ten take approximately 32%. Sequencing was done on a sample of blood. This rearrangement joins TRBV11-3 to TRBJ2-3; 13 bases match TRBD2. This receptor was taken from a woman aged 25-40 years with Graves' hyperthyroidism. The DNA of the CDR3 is TGTGCCAGCAGCTCGGGACTAGCGGGAAGAGATACGCAGTATTTT. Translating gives CASSSGLAGRDTQYF.